The 25 T cell receptor beta chains presented below share a single source sample, sequenced in a study of STAT5B mutations in CD4+ large granular lymphocyte leukemia. This table comes from immunoSEQ multiplex PCR, and its TCRdb copy is limited to in-frame clones, with some not included. The profile shows some 41,000 clones, about four fifths of them singletons. The source material was CD4+ T cells from blood buffy coats. These receptors were obtained from a human donor in good health.

The rearrangement links TRBV7-2 to TRBJ2-1; D is uncertain. This CDR3 is 15 amino acids long. Trimming left V 5 bases short and J 1 base short, with 12 bases between. Germline loops: CDR1 SGHTA, CDR2 FQGNSA. The CDR3 DNA reads TGTGCCAGCAGCCGGAGACTGGATTCCTACAATGAGCAGTTCTTC. Protein: CASSRRLDSYNEQFF.

The chain joins TRBV7-8 to TRBJ1-1, with 8 nucleotides matching TRBD1. The trim removed 2 bases at V and 4 bases at J, leaving 12 bases unmatched. The CDR3 loop spans 17 amino acids. Germline CDR1 reads SGHVS; CDR2 reads FQNEAQ. CDR3 sequence: CASSLSNIRGLGTEAFF. For the CDR3, the DNA is TGTGCCAGCAGCTTAAGCAATATCAGGGGGCTGGGCACTGAAGCTTTCTTT.

The rearrangement joins TRBV9 to TRBJ1-5; D not certain. Germline V gives CDR1 SGDLS, CDR2 YYNGEE. V was pared by 5 bases and J by 4 bases, with 10 bases between. This CDR3 comprises 13 residues. The CDR3 protein is CASSRGKNQPQHF. The DNA of the CDR3 is TGTGCCAGCAGTCGGGGTAAGAATCAGCCCCAGCATTTT. Full variable domain (missing parts from reference TRBV9 and TRBJ1-5): DSGVTQTPKHLITATGQRVTLRCSPRSGDLSVYWYQQSLDQGLQFLIQYYNGEERAKGNILERFSAQQFPDLHSELNLSSLELGDSALYFCASSRGKNQPQHFGDGTRLSIL.

The chain uses TRBV28 and TRBJ2-7; 7 positions agree with TRBD1. V shed 5 bases and J 4 bases; nucleotides not matched to a gene: 2. Looked up from germline, CDR1 is MDHEN and CDR2 is SYDVKM. The CDR3 is made up of 12 amino acids. The CDR3 sequence is CASSLGQYEQYF. DNA for the CDR3: TGTGCCAGCAGTCTGGGACAGTACGAGCAGTACTTC.

The chain has TRBV18 and TRBJ1-3, with 8 bases that match TRBD1. The CDR3 length is 16 residues. J lost 0 bases, V lost 4 bases, and 5 bases had no gene match. Germline V lookup: CDR1 KGHSH, CDR2 LQKENI. CDR3 DNA sequence: TGTGCCAGCTCACAACCGGGACAGGACTCTGGAAACACCATATATTTT. It specifies CASSQPGQDSGNTIYF.

The chain is built from TRBV11-2 and TRBJ1-1; D call uncertain. In germline, CDR1 is SGHAT, CDR2 FQNNGV. V lost 0 bases and J lost 5, with 10 bases in between. CDR3 length: 14 residues. The CDR3 coding sequence is TGTGCCAGCAGCTTAGATAGGGTGGGAACTGAAGCTTTCTTT. Translation gives CASSLDRVGTEAFF.

The sample holds one count of this clone. This sequence joins TRBV18 and TRBJ2-4; D not resolved. The length of the CDR3 is 16 residues. Trimming removed 1 base at V and 5 bases at J, with 15 bases between. Germline CDR1 is KGHSH and CDR2 is LQKENI. CDR3 loop: CASSPLLGGAENIQYF. CDR3 nucleotides: TGTGCCAGCTCACCACTCCTAGGTGGCGCGGAAAACATTCAGTACTTC.

This chain uses TRBV28 with TRBJ2-3; 10 positions agree with TRBD1. The V segment lost 5 bases and the J segment 10 bases; nucleotides outside the gene matches: 12. CDR3 length: 15 residues. Germline V CDR1 and CDR2: MDHEN, SYDVKM. In nucleotides, the CDR3 is TGTGCCAGCAGTGTCGGGACAGGGGAGTTTTATCCGCAGTATTTT. Translating gives CASSVGTGEFYPQYF.

This sequence joins TRBV27 and TRBJ2-1; unclear D gene. The V gene's germline CDR1 is MNHEY and CDR2 SMNVEV (reference sequence). Deletions cut 5 bases from V and 2 bases from J, with 1 base between. The CDR3 spans 11 residues. The CDR3 spells CASSTYNEQFF. CDR3 bases: TGTGCCAGCAGTACCTACAATGAGCAGTTCTTC.

The V and J genes are TRBV21-1 and TRBJ2-1; the D segment call TRBD2 is taken from the table without a DNA check. TRBV21-1 is deemed a pseudogene. The CDR3 is 18 residues long. This CDR3 reads CASSKAGLAGWYYNEQFF. The CDR3 nucleotides read TGTGCCAGCAGCAAAGCCGGACTAGCGGGTTGGTACTACAATGAGCAGTTCTTC.

This clone was counted once. The rearrangement uses TRBV2 and TRBJ1-1; a possible D gene is TRBD1 (6 bases). The V gene's germline CDR1 is SNHLY and CDR2 FYNNEI. The CDR3 has 14 amino acids. V dropped 6 bases and J dropped 2 bases, with 13 bases sitting between them. For the CDR3, the DNA is TGTGCCAGCAGCGGACAGCCGAGTAACACTGAAGCTTTCTTT. Translated, it gives CASSGQPSNTEAFF.

The V call is TRBV19, the J call TRBJ2-1; 8 bases agree with TRBD2. This CDR3 has 16 amino acids. Losses at the gene ends were 7 bases for V and 0 bases for J; bases not matched to a gene: 8. CDR1 is LNHDA and CDR2 is SQIVND in the germline V gene (reference sequence). CDR3 DNA: TGTGCCAGTAATGATCTAGCGGGTAGCTCCTACAATGAGCAGTTCTTC. Translating it yields CASNDLAGSSYNEQFF.

The chain joins TRBV19 to TRBJ1-4, with D perhaps matching TRBD1 (6 bases). Trimming pared 5 bases from V and 5 bases from J, leaving 15 bases between. Germline V gene sequence: CDR1 LNHDA, CDR2 SQIVND (reference sequence). This CDR3 comprises 15 residues. CDR3 nucleotides: TGTGCCAGTAGTTTGCAGGGGAGGAGAAATGAAAAACTGTTTTTT. It translates to CASSLQGRRNEKLFF.

The chain has TRBV7-2 and TRBJ1-2; weak D call: TRBD1 (5 bases). Trimming removed 7 bases at V and 8 bases at J, with 20 bases between. The germline V gene has CDR1 SGHTA and CDR2 FQGNSA. The CDR3 extends over 14 amino acids. The CDR3 sequence is CASTAHRSLGGYTF. CDR3 nucleotides: TGTGCCAGCACCGCTCACAGGAGCTTGGGGGGCTACACCTTC.

The V call is TRBV4-1, the J call TRBJ2-3, with 8 bases identical to TRBD2. In germline, CDR1 is MGHRA, CDR2 YSYEKL. Trimming took 3 bases from V and 14 from J; bases not matched to a gene: 19. The CDR3 extends over 16 amino acids. CDR3 in amino acids: CASSHQRREDFSPRYF. The CDR3 DNA reads as TGCGCCAGCAGCCACCAGCGGCGGGAGGATTTCAGCCCCAGGTATTTT.

The chain combines TRBV10-3 with TRBJ1-1, with D possibly TRBD1 on 5 matching bases. CDR3 length: 13 residues. Trimming left V 7 bases short and J 4 bases short, with 13 bases between. The germline V gene has CDR1 ENHRY and CDR2 SYGVKD. In DNA form, the CDR3 reads TGTGCCATCAAGGCGAGCAGGGCCACTGAAGCTTTCTTT. Translating gives CAIKASRATEAFF.

The V and J genes are TRBV27 and TRBJ1-5; D might be TRBD1 (6 bases). Per germline, CDR1 MNHEY and CDR2 SMNVEV (reference sequence). This CDR3 contains 15 residues. V was shortened by 3 bases and J by 4 bases, with 13 bases between the two germline ends. CDR3 in amino acids: CASSLLQGSNQPQHF. CDR3 in DNA: TGTGCCAGCAGTTTGCTACAGGGTTCAAATCAGCCCCAGCATTTT.

The V gene is TRBV6-1, the J gene TRBJ1-6, with D maybe TRBD1 (5 bases). The CDR3 sequence is 17 residues long. Germline CDR1 MNHNS, CDR2 SASEGT. Trimming cost V 2 bases and J 10 bases, with 21 bases left between them. DNA for the CDR3: TGTGCCAGCAGTGAATCCGAGTGGGAGGGGCTAGGGTCACCCCTCCACTTT. This translates into CASSESEWEGLGSPLHF.

V gene TRBV10-2 combines with J gene TRBJ1-1, with TRBD1 as a possible D gene (5 bases). The CDR3 runs to 13 residues. CDR1 is WSHSY and CDR2 is SAAADI in the germline V gene. V was clipped by 8 bases and J by 4 bases, with 14 bases between them. The CDR3 is CASEPGRSTEAFF. Here the CDR3 DNA reads TGCGCCAGCGAACCGGGACGGTCCACTGAAGCTTTCTTT.

The chain links TRBV12-5 to TRBJ2-1; TRBD2 agrees at 9 bases. Trimming took 1 base from V and 2 from J; bases not matched to a gene: 6. Germline assignment: CDR1 LGHNT and CDR2 FRNRAP. CDR3 size: 17 residues. The CDR3 region has the DNA TGTGCTAGTGGTTTGGAGGCCCTAGCGGGACCCTACAATGAGCAGTTCTTC. Protein: CASGLEALAGPYNEQFF.

This chain joins TRBV19 and TRBJ1-5; D uncertain. CDR3 length: 15 residues. Deletions cut 1 base from V and 3 bases from J, with 10 bases between. Per germline, CDR1 LNHDA and CDR2 SQIVND (reference sequence). The CDR3 nucleotides read TGTGCCAGTAGTATAGTAGCGGGGAACAATCAGCCCCAGCATTTT. It encodes CASSIVAGNNQPQHF.

V gene TRBV2 combines with J gene TRBJ2-5; D unresolved. Trimming took off 3 bases at V and 2 bases at J, with 10 bases between the two ends. The CDR3 spans 14 residues. The germline V gene encodes CDR1 SNHLY and CDR2 FYNNEI. The chain's CDR3 is CASSDGRLQETQYF. The CDR3 DNA reads as TGTGCCAGCAGTGATGGCAGACTTCAAGAGACCCAGTACTTC.

This chain connects TRBV10-3 to TRBJ2-5, with 9 nucleotides matching TRBD2. CDR1 is ENHRY, CDR2 SYGVKD, per germline. This CDR3 has 13 residues. Unmatched junction bases numbered 7, after V lost 10 bases and J lost 4 bases. This CDR3 is CATTAGGVETQYF. CDR3 nucleotides: TGTGCCACGACAGCGGGAGGAGTAGAGACCCAGTACTTC.

This CDR3 is CASGLEIRDRGNQPQHF. The CDR3 bases are TGTGCTAGTGGCCTGGAGATCCGGGACAGGGGCAATCAGCCCCAGCATTTT. V and J are TRBV12-5 and TRBJ1-5; 9 nucleotides agree with TRBD1. The CDR3 is made up of 17 amino acids. The J segment lost 2 bases and the V segment lost 6 bases, leaving 11 bases of the junction unmatched. Germline CDR1 reads LGHNT; CDR2 reads FRNRAP.

The J gene is TRBJ1-6, the V gene TRBV6-5; no reliable D call. This CDR3 comprises 13 residues. V was cut by 6 bases and J by 5 bases, with 8 bases left in between. Per germline, CDR1 MNHEY and CDR2 SVGAGI. In nucleotides, the CDR3 is TGTGCCAGCAGGTTCCGGGATAATTCACCCCTCCACTTT. Protein: CASRFRDNSPLHF.